Listed here is a single TCR beta chain. These data originate in a study of blood T cell repertoires in COVID-19. Study-level information: Donors in the United States, Italy and Spain gave samples during acute or convalescent COVID-19. The analysed material was cDNA or gDNA that came from T cells, B-cell-depleted T cells, or PBMCs.

Cohort assignment relied on participant-reported clinical history. Recovered participants had two consecutive negative NP/OP PCR tests, healthcare professional clearance, or symptom resolution. Clones were read by immunoSEQ multiplex PCR, and TCRdb kept only the in-frame ones, dropping some. Of about 380,000 clones listed, around nine tenths were seen once; the top ten hold 0.9% to 1.5%. CDR3 length equals 16 residues. The germline V gene encodes CDR1 LNHNV and CDR2 YYDKDF (reference sequence). The V gene end was trimmed by 4 bases and the J gene end by 1 base; junction bases not matched to a gene: 6.

This TCR came from a woman in her late teens or twenties who had recovered from COVID-19. The sample comprised PBMCs or T cells enriched from blood (not recorded which). This sequence joins TRBV15 and TRBJ2-1; 8 bases align to TRBD2. The CDR3 nucleotides are TGTGCCACCAGCACCCAACGGGGGGGATCCTACAATGAGCAGTTCTTC. Translation: CATSTQRGGSYNEQFF.